This T cell receptor beta chain was captured in a study of follicular helper T cells after annual influenza vaccination (dated by TCRdb to 2017 to 2019). Study-wide context: Blood was collected on days 0, 7 and 28 after each seasonal influenza vaccination. To study recall of cTfh clones, some subjects were followed across successive annual vaccinations spanning the 2013-2014, 2014-2015 and 2015-2016 seasons. Multi-year samples were available for six subjects, with four spanning two vaccination seasons and two spanning three seasons. The 2013-2014 samples were cryopreserved, while the 2015 samples were processed right after collection. One week after vaccination, a second recruited cohort of roughly 12 subjects (Table S1) displayed a similar ICOS+CD38+ cTfh response. Beyond this particular receptor, the publication reports: Successive annual vaccinations recalled a recurrent oligoclonal ICOS+CD38+ cTfh response that contained tetramer and AIM influenza-specific clonotypes. ICOS+CD38+ cTfh clonality correlated with the frequency of that population, and its change correlated with the change in circulating plasmablast frequency. Because only roughly 9.5-20% of the analyzed cells gave productive TCRB sequences, there was no way to sample rare clonotypes. Day 7 ICOS+CD38+ clones were most often found later in ICOS-CD38- cTfh, suggesting that subset may serve as a memory reservoir.

Sample time point, as interpreted from the label and publication: 2015-2016 season, pre-vaccination. Seasonal inactivated influenza vaccine (Fluvarix) was administered to adults, and sorted blood CD4 subsets were tracked by TCRB sequencing before and after vaccination. To be eligible, subjects had to live in the community and must not have received influenza vaccine in the previous 6 months. Exclusions included influenza vaccine contraindications, substance abuse, HIV/AIDS, active malignancy, immunomodulatory medication and active illness such as respiratory infection. At each time point, somewhere between about 35 and 100 mL of blood was taken. Non-naive CD4+CXCR5+PD-1+ cells were defined as circulating Tfh and were sorted into two fractions, ICOS+CD38+ and ICOS-CD38-. Ficoll-Paque PLUS or SepMate separation was used to isolate PBMC. Cell subsets were sorted from PBMC on a BD FACS Aria before DNA extraction.

Of note for this clone: This receptor's antigen is unknown. No qualities accompany the bases; no much larger clone lies one base away.

In the germline V gene (reference sequence), CDR1 corresponds to LNHDA and CDR2 to SQIVND. V is pruned by 3 bases and J by 1 base, leaving 9 bases of the junction without a gene match. The CDR3 contains 17 residues, cysteine and phenylalanine counted. Solely the CDR3 DNA is kept, with 51 bases framed from the first base. Libraries were constructed by the immunoSEQ multiplex PCR assay. Adaptive Biotechnologies carried out TCRB amplification, library preparation, sequencing and preliminary bioinformatics at Survey level resolution. TCRB sequencing used multiplex PCR amplification of genomic DNA from sorted cTfh populations. Regarding the original processing steps: Clonality was calculated in R as 1 minus normalized Shannon entropy, and the Gini index was computed with the R package ineq. Overlap score was defined as the summed counts of shared sequences divided by the total counts of all sequences in both compared samples. Significance of shared clonotypes was assessed by Fisher's exact test, with a theoretical repertoire of 10^7 TCRB sequences assumed. TCRdb holds this immuneACCESS table with in-frame rearrangements only. Some clones are missing; in checked studies, unresolved V genes explain under half, and the rest has no known cause. The V and J calls and clone size are taken from that table; D and trimming were inferred from the DNA. Across this sample there are roughly 4,600 clones, with 82% seen only once. The ten largest clones capture approximately 2% of the sample.

The sequencing here drew on CXCR5+ CD38- circulating T follicular helper cells from blood, taken on the day of influenza vaccination. The sample's cell subset or site label is to be understood as: circulating Tfh, non-naive CD4+CXCR5+PD-1+ (ICOS+CD38+ or ICOS-CD38-). The V and J genes are TRBV19 and TRBJ1-1, and 9 junction bases match TRBD1. The clonotype was recovered from an adult who received the influenza vaccine. DNA sequence: TGTGCCAGTAGTATGGTATTTGGGACAGGGAAGAACACTGAAGCTTTCTTT. It translates to CASSMVFGTGKNTEAFF.